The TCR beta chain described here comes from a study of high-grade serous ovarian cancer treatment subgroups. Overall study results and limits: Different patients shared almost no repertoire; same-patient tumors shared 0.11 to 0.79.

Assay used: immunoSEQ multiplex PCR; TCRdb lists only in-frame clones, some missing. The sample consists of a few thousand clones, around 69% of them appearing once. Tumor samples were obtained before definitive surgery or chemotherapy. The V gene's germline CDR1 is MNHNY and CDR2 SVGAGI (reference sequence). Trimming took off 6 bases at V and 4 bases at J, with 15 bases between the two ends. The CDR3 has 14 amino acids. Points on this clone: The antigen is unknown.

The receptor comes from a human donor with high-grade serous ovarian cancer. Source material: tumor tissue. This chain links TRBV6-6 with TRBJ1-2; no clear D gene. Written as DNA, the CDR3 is TGTGCCAGCAGAGCCGCGCAGGAAATCTATGGCTACACCTTC. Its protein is CASRAAQEIYGYTF.